The rows below give T cell receptor beta chains drawn from one sample of a study of blood T cell repertoires in COVID-19. Measured with immunoSEQ multiplex PCR; TCRdb has only the in-frame clones, and not every one. The repertoire holds 200,000 to 250,000 clones, with roughly 80% as singletons. The sample taken for sequencing was peripheral blood. Every receptor here comes from a woman aged 45-59 years with acute or convalescent COVID-19. Each CDR3 is given with its conserved first and last residue. A D gene is named only where the DNA matches it firmly. Some rows have no size entry. The others give once, few or many, or a class for an expanded clone.

>TRBJ2-1|NA|TRBV5-1|once
TGCGCCAGCAGCTTGGAGCGAGCCTCCTACAATGAGCAGTTCTTC
CASSLERASYNEQFF
>TRBJ1-2|TRBD1|TRBV28|NA
TGTGCCAGCAGTTTGGTGGGACAGGGGTATGGCTACACCTTC
CASSLVGQGYGYTF
>TRBJ1-5|NA|TRBV19|NA
TGTGCCAGTAGTATAGACAGGGGCAGAGATCAGCCCCAGCATTTT
CASSIDRGRDQPQHF
>TRBJ2-2|NA|TRBV7-3|NA
TGTGCCAGCAGCTCCAGCACCGGGGAGCTGTTTTTT
CASSSSTGELFF
>TRBJ2-5|TRBD2|TRBV11-1|NA
TGTGCCAGCAGCTCTCTTCTAGCGGGGCAAGAGACCCAGTACTTC
CASSSLLAGQETQYF
>TRBJ2-3|NA|TRBV7-9|NA
TGTGCCAGCAGCCCACCAGGGGGGAGAGGCACAGATACGCAGTATTTT
CASSPPGGRGTDTQYF
>TRBJ2-3|NA|TRBV30|NA
TGTGCCTGGAGTTATGCCAGCGGCCCCCGGATGTATTTT
CAWSYASGPRMYF
>TRBJ1-3|TRBD1|TRBV6-5|few
TGTGCCAGCAGTTACGGGACAGCGGGAAACACCATATATTTT
CASSYGTAGNTIYF
>TRBJ2-5|TRBD2|TRBV3-1/TRBV3-2|NA
TGTGCCAGCAGCCACGGGGGGAAAGAGACCCAGTACTTC
CASSHGGKETQYF
>TRBJ2-5|TRBD2|TRBV5-5|NA
TGTGCCAGCAGCGCAGCGGGGGGGGGCTTTGAGACCCAGTACTTC
CASSAAGGGFETQYF
>TRBJ2-5|NA|TRBV5-5|NA
TGTGCCAGCAGCTTTTCTAGGGGAGAGACCCAGTACTTC
CASSFSRGETQYF
>TRBJ2-3|TRBD2|TRBV7-2|once
TGTGCCAGCAGCTTAATACGGAGCGGGGGGCATGCAGATACGCAGTATTTT
CASSLIRSGGHADTQYF
>TRBJ2-5|NA|TRBV7-3|few
TGTGCCAGCAGCTTAGGTGTCACGGTGTACCAAGAGACCCAGTACTTC
CASSLGVTVYQETQYF
>TRBJ2-5|TRBD1|TRBV28|NA
TGTGCCAGCAGTGGGACAGTGCAAGAGACCCAGTACTTC
CASSGTVQETQYF
>TRBJ2-7|NA|TRBV5-4|NA
TGTGCCAGCAGCTGGGGGCCTGTTGGGTACGAGCAGTACTTC
CASSWGPVGYEQYF
>TRBJ1-4|NA|TRBV2|NA
TGTGCCAGCCAAGGGGCTCCGGCTAATGAAAAACTGTTTTTT
CASQGAPANEKLFF
>TRBJ2-3|NA|TRBV6-1|NA
TGTGCCAGCAGTGAAGCCATGGGAGAACCGAGAACGAATACGCAGTATTTT
CASSEAMGEPRTNTQYF
>TRBJ2-5|TRBD1|TRBV30|NA
TGTGCCTGGGGGACAGGAAAGACCCAGTACTTC
CAWGTGKTQYF
>TRBJ1-5|NA|TRBV28|NA
TGTGCCAGCAGGGCAGGCAATCAGCCCCAGCATTTT
CASRAGNQPQHF
>TRBJ2-7|TRBD1|TRBV3-1/TRBV3-2|once
TGTGCCAGCCAGGGGGCAGGGGGCGTCTACGAGCAGTACTTC
CASQGAGGVYEQYF
>TRBJ2-7|NA|TRBV4-2|NA
TGTGCCAGCAGCCAATTGGGGGCAGGCCCCTCCTACGAGCAGTACTTC
CASSQLGAGPSYEQYF
>TRBJ2-3|NA|TRBV7-2|NA
TGTGCCAGCAGCTTAGATCACAGTTCAGATACGCAGTATTTT
CASSLDHSSDTQYF
>TRBJ1-6|NA|TRBV25-1|NA
TGTGCCAGCAGGGACTCGGAATATAATTCACCCCTCCACTTT
CASRDSEYNSPLHF
>TRBJ2-3|NA|TRBV7-2|once
TGTGCCAGCAGCCCCCCCCTGGACACAGGTCTGCAGTATTTT
CASSPPLDTGLQYF
>TRBJ1-2|TRBD1|TRBV9|NA
TGTGCCAGCAGCGCCCGACAGGGGGATGGCTACACCTTC
CASSARQGDGYTF
>TRBJ2-1|TRBD2|TRBV28|NA
TGTGCCAGCAGCAAGGACGGGACTAGCGGGAGGAAGCAGTTCTTC
CASSKDGTSGRKQFF
>TRBJ2-7|TRBD2|TRBV5-6|NA
TGTGCCAGCAGCTTGGGGCTAGCGGGGGTCGAGCAGTACTTC
CASSLGLAGVEQYF
>TRBJ2-3|NA|TRBV6-5|NA
TGTGCCAGCTCCCGGGACATGTATAGCACAGATACGCAGTATTTT
CASSRDMYSTDTQYF
>TRBJ2-7|TRBD2|TRBV6-1|few
TGTGCCAGCAGTGTAGCGGGGAGGAGCTACTACGAGCAGTACTTC
CASSVAGRSYYEQYF
>TRBJ2-7|TRBD1|TRBV28|few
TGTGCCAGCAGCTTCCCTCTAGAGGGACAGGGGTGGGAGCAGTACTTC
CASSFPLEGQGWEQYF
>TRBJ1-1|NA|TRBV6-6|NA
TGTGCCAGCAGGGCGGAGGGCACTGAAGCTTTCTTT
CASRAEGTEAFF
>TRBJ1-5|NA|TRBV7-8|NA
TGTGCCAGCAGCGGACAGCGGGGCAGCAATCAGCCCCAGCATTTT
CASSGQRGSNQPQHF
>TRBJ1-1|TRBD1|TRBV7-2|few
TGTGCCAGCAGCTTAGAAGGGGGCTACAACACTGAAGCTTTCTTT
CASSLEGGYNTEAFF
>TRBJ1-1|NA|TRBV6-6|few
TGTGCCAGCAGTCTCAGGGGAGGGGCGTATTCGAACACTGAAGCTTTCTTT
CASSLRGGAYSNTEAFF
>TRBJ2-2|TRBD1|TRBV20-1|NA
TGCAGTGCTAGTTCGGTGACAGGGGGTCCCTCCGGGGAGCTGTTTTTT
CSASSVTGGPSGELFF
>TRBJ2-7|TRBD1|TRBV30|NA
TGTGCCTGGAGAACGACAGGGGGCCCCTACGAGCAGTACTTC
CAWRTTGGPYEQYF
>TRBJ1-1|TRBD1|TRBV29-1|few
TGCAGCGTTGGGATGACAGGGGGCACTGAAGCTTTCTTT
CSVGMTGGTEAFF
>TRBJ1-1|NA|TRBV18|NA
TGTGCCAGCTCACAAGACAGGAACACTGAAGCTTTCTTT
CASSQDRNTEAFF
>TRBJ2-7|NA|TRBV10-3|once
TGTGCCATCAGTGATCAGGGCAGCTCCTACGAGCAGTACTTC
CAISDQGSSYEQYF
>TRBJ2-3|TRBD2|TRBV28|NA
TGTGCCAGCAGTTTGCGGGGGGGGCCCCAGTATTTT
CASSLRGGPQYF
>TRBJ2-2|NA|TRBV9|NA
TGTGCCAGCAGCGTAGGGGGGCCCGGGGAGCTGTTTTTT
CASSVGGPGELFF
>TRBJ2-4|TRBD2|TRBV28|NA
TGTGCCAGCAGTCCCAACGGGGGAGGGAACATTCAGTACTTC
CASSPNGGGNIQYF
>TRBJ2-1|TRBD2|TRBV10-2|once
TGCGCCAGCAGTGGGGTGGGAGGGACCTACAATGAGCAGTTCTTC
CASSGVGGTYNEQFF
>TRBJ2-1|NA|TRBV7-9|NA
TGTGCCAGCAGCTTAGTTCCCCCTGCCTACAATGAGCAGTTCTTC
CASSLVPPAYNEQFF
>TRBJ1-1|NA|TRBV4-1|NA
TGCGCCAGCAGCCAACAGCCACGGGAGAACACTGAAGCTTTCTTT
CASSQQPRENTEAFF
>TRBJ2-3|NA|TRBV24-1|once
TGTGCCATTAGTTTACAGGGTCTCAGGCAGTATTTT
CAISLQGLRQYF
>TRBJ1-5|NA|TRBV5-6|NA
TGTGCCAGCAGCTTGGGTCCGGTTCCTCAGCCCCAGCATTTT
CASSLGPVPQPQHF
>TRBJ2-3|NA|TRBV5-6|NA
TGTGCCAGCAGCCCAGAAAACGCAGATACGCAGTATTTT
CASSPENADTQYF
>TRBJ2-2|TRBD2|TRBV19|once
TGTGCCAGTAGCACCCCGGGGGGGAGGGACACCGGGGAGCTGTTTTTT
CASSTPGGRDTGELFF
>TRBJ1-4|TRBD1|TRBV5-4|NA
TGTGCCAGCAGCTTGCAAGGACAGGGGACAATCGAAAAACTGTTTTTT
CASSLQGQGTIEKLFF
>TRBJ2-1|TRBD2|TRBV6-2/TRBV6-3|once
TGTGCCAGCAGTTACTCGACTAGCGGGTGGTTTAATGAGCAGTTCTTC
CASSYSTSGWFNEQFF
>TRBJ2-2|NA|TRBV18|NA
TGTGCCAGCTCACCGACAGAGAACACCGGGGAGCTGTTTTTT
CASSPTENTGELFF
>TRBJ1-1|NA|TRBV19|NA
TGTGCCAGTAGCGAGGGGAGGAGGGTGAACACTGAAGCTTTCTTT
CASSEGRRVNTEAFF
>TRBJ1-2|TRBD1|TRBV2|NA
TGTGCCAGCACCGGGACAGGGTACGGCTATGGCTACACCTTC
CASTGTGYGYGYTF
>TRBJ2-2|TRBD2|TRBV24-1|NA
TGTGCCACCAGTGAATCGCTAGCGGGGATCACCGGGGAGCTGTTTTTT
CATSESLAGITGELFF
>TRBJ1-5|TRBD1|TRBV7-2|NA
TGTGCCAGCAGCCAGGGGACAGGGGGACAGCCCCAGCATTTT
CASSQGTGGQPQHF
>TRBJ1-2|NA|TRBV2|NA
TGTGCCAGCAGTGACGAGGACAGCCTATCCCAGCCTTATGGCTACACCTTC
CASSDEDSLSQPYGYTF
>TRBJ1-2|NA|TRBV15|NA
TGTGCCACCAGCAGAGAAGCGTCCTATGGCTACACCTTC
CATSREASYGYTF
>TRBJ2-2|TRBD1|TRBV7-7|NA
TGTGCTAGCAGCCCCTATCTTGTAAGACAGGGGGCCGGGGAGCTGTTTTTT
CASSPYLVRQGAGELFF